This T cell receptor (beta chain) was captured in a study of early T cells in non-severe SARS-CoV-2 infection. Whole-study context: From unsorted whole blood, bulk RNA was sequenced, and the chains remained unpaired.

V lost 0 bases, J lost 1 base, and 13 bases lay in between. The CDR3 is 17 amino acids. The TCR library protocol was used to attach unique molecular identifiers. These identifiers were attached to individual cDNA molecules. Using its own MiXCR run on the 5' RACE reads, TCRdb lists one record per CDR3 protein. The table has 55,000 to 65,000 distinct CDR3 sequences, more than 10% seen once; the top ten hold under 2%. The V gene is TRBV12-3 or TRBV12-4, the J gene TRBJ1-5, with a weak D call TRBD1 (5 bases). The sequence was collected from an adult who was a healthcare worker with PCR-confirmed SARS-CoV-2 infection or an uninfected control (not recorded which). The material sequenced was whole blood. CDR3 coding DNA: TGTGCCAGCAGTTTAGCGCTTGGGGGAGGGAGCAATCAGCCCCAGCATTTT. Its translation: CASSLALGGGSNQPQHF.